Below, one T cell receptor beta chain is given with its context. This entry belongs to a study of T-cell memory formation after mild COVID-19. In the study overall: TCR clustering was largely donor specific.

Constant-segment primers were used for 5'RACE, and the resulting TCR alpha and TCR beta cDNA libraries carried sample barcodes and UMIs. Each CDR3 protein gets one entry after TCRdb re-called the 5' RACE reads with MiXCR. The sample includes 200,000 to 250,000 distinct CDR3 sequences, around a tenth of them seen just once. The CDR3 is 17 amino acids. Germline-derived CDR1 and CDR2 are SEHNR and FQNEAQ (reference sequence). Unmatched junction bases numbered 14, after V lost 8 bases and J lost 0 bases. The sequencing sample was made of PBMCs or a T cell subset sorted from them (not recorded which). This clonotype was obtained from a man between 18 and 29 years old who had mild COVID-19 (a few samples of this study predate the infection). Cell type and time point are not known. The V call is TRBV7-9, the J call TRBJ2-7; 9 bases are a match to TRBD1. This CDR3 reads CASRNYRTGGYSYEQYF. The CDR3 DNA follows: TGTGCCAGCCGAAACTACCGAACAGGGGGCTACTCCTACGAGCAGTACTTC.